This TCR beta chain originates from a study of cytomegalovirus exposure and HLA in healthy donors. The primer mix had 60 Vbeta and 13 Jbeta primers. Assay: immunoSEQ multiplex PCR; the TCRdb copy retains only in-frame clones and omits some. Of approximately 300,000 clones detected, about 83% appear once; the ten largest clones hold 2%. The CDR3 covers 16 residues. CDR1 and CDR2 from the germline V gene are SGHDT and YYEEEE. V gave up 0 bases and J gave up 0 bases, with 13 bases separating them. The sequenced material came from PBMCs. The chain uses TRBV5-6 and TRBJ2-7; tentative D call: TRBD1 (5 bases). This receptor was identified in a woman between 40 and 50 years old in good health and CMV-seropositive. The CDR3: CASSLAVRTTSYEQYF. The CDR3 region has the DNA TGTGCCAGCAGCTTGGCCGTTCGGACAACCTCCTACGAGCAGTACTTC.